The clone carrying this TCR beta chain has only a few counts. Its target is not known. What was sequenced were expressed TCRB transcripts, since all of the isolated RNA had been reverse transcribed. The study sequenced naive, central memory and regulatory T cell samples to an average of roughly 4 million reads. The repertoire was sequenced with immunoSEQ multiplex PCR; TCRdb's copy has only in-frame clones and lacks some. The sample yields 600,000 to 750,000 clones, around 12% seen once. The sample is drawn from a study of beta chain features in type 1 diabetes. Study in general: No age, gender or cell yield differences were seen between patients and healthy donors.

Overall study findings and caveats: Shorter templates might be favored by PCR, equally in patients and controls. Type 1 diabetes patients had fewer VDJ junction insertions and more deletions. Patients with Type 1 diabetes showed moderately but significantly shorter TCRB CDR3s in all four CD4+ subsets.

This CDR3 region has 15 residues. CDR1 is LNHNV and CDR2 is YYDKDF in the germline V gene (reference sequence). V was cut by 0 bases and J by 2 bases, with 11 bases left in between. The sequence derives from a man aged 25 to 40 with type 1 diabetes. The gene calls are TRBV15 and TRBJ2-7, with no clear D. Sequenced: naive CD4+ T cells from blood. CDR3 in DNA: TGTGCCACCAGCAGAGATTGGGCGGAAACCTACGAGCAGTACTTC. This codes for CATSRDWAETYEQYF. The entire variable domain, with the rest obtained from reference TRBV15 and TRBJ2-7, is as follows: DAMVIQNPRYQVTQFGKPVTLSCSQTLNHNVMYWYQQKSSQAPKLLFHYYDKDFNNEADTPDNFQSRRPNTSFCFLDIRSPGLGDTAMYLCATSRDWAETYEQYFGPGTRLTVT.